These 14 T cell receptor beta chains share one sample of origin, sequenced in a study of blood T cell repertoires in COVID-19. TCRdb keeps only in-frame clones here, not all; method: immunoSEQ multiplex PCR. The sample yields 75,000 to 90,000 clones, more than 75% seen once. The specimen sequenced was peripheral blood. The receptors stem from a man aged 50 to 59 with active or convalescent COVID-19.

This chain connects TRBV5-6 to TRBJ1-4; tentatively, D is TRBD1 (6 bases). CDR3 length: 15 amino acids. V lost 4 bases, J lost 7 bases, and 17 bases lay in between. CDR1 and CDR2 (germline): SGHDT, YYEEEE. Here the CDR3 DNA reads TGTGCCAGCAGCCCAACCGGGACAAAAAGTGAAAAACTGTTTTTT. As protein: CASSPTGTKSEKLFF.

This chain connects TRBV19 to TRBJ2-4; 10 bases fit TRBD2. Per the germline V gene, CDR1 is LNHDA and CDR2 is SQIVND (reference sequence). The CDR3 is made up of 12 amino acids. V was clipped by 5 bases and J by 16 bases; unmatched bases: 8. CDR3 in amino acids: CASSERLAGVYF. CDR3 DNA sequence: TGTGCCAGTAGTGAGCGTCTAGCGGGGGTTTACTTC.

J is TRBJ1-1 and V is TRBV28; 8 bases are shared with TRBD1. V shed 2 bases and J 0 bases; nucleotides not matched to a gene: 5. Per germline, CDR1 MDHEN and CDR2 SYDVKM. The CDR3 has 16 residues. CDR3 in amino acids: CASSLGAGGLNTEAFF. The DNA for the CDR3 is TGTGCCAGCAGTTTAGGGGCAGGGGGCCTGAACACTGAAGCTTTCTTT.

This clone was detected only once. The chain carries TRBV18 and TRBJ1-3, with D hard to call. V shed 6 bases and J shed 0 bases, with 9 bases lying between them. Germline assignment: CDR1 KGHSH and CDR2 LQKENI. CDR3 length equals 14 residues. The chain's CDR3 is CASSPDYSGNTIYF. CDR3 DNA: TGTGCCAGCTCCCCTGACTACTCTGGAAACACCATATATTTT.

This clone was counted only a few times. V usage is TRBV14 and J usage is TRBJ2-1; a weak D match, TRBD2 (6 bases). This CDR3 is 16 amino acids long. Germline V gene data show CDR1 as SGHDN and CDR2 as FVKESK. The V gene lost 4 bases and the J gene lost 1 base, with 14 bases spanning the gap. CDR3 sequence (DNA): TGTGCCAGCAGCCCGCTCTGGGGGGAGTCCTACAATGAGCAGTTCTTC. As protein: CASSPLWGESYNEQFF. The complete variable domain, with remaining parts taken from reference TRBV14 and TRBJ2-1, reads EAGVTQFPSHSVIEKGQTVTLRCDPISGHDNLYWYRRVMGKEIKFLLHFVKESKQDESGMPNNRFLAERTGGTYSTLKVQPAELEDSGVYFCASSPLWGESYNEQFFGPGTRLTVL.

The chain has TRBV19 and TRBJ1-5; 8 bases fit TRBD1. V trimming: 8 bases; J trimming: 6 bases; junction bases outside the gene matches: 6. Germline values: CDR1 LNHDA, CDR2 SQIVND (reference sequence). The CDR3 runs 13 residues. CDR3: CASATGGGQPQHF. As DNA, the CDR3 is TGTGCCAGTGCAACAGGGGGAGGTCAGCCCCAGCATTTT.

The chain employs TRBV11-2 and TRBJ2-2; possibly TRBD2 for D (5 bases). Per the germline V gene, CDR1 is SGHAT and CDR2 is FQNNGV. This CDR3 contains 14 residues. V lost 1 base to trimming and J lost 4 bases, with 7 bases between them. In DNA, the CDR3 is TGTGCCAGCAGCTTAGGGAGCGGCACCGGGGAGCTGTTTTTT. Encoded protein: CASSLGSGTGELFF.

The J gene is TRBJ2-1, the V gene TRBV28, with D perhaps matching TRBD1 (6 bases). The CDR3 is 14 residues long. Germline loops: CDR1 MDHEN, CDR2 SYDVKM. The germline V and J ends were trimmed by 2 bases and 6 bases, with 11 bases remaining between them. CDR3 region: CASSLGGRANEQFF. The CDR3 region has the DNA TGTGCCAGCAGTTTAGGGGGCAGGGCCAATGAGCAGTTCTTC.

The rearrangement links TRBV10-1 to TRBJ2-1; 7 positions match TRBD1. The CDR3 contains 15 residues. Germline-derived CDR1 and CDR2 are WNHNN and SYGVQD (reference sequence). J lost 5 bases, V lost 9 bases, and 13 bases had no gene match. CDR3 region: CASSSRQGENNEQFF. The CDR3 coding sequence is TGCGCCAGTTCATCCAGACAGGGAGAAAACAATGAGCAGTTCTTC.

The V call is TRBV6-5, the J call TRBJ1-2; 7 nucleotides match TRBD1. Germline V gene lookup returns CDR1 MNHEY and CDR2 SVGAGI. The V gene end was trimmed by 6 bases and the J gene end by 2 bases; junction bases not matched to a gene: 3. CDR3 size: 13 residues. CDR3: CASSQQGNYGYTF. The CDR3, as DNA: TGTGCCAGCAGCCAACAGGGGAACTATGGCTACACCTTC.

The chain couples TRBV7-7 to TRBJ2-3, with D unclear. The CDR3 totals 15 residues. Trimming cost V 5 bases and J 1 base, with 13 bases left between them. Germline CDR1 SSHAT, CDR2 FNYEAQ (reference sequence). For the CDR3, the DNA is TGTGCCAGCAGCGCGTCCCCCGCCCGCACAGATACGCAGTATTTT. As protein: CASSASPARTDTQYF. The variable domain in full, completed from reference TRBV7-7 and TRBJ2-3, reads GAGVSQSPRYKVTKRGQDVTLRCDPISSHATLYWYQQALGQGPEFLTYFNYEAQPDKSGLPSDRFSAERPEGSISTLTIQRTEQRDSAMYRCASSASPARTDTQYFGPGTRLTVL.

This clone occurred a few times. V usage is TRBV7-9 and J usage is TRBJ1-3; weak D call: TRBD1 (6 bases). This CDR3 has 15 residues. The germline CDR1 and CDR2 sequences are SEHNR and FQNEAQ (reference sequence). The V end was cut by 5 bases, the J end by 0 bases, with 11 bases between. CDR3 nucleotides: TGTGCCAGCAGCGGACAGTCCTACTCTGGAAACACCATATATTTT. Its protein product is CASSGQSYSGNTIYF.

CDR3: CASREPGGQETQYF. The CDR3 bases are TGTGCCAGCAGGGAGCCGGGAGGCCAAGAGACCCAGTACTTC. The rearrangement joins TRBV6-5 to TRBJ2-5; 7 bases align to TRBD2. Trimming cost V 6 bases and J 1 base; bases outside gene matches: 5. This CDR3 spans 14 amino acids. Germline loops: CDR1 MNHEY, CDR2 SVGAGI.

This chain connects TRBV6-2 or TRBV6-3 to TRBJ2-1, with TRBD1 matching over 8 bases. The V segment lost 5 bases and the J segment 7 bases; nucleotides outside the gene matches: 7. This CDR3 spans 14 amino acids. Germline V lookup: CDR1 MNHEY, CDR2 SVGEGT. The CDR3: CASSHPWTGNEQFF. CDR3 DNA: TGTGCCAGCAGTCACCCTTGGACAGGGAATGAGCAGTTCTTC.